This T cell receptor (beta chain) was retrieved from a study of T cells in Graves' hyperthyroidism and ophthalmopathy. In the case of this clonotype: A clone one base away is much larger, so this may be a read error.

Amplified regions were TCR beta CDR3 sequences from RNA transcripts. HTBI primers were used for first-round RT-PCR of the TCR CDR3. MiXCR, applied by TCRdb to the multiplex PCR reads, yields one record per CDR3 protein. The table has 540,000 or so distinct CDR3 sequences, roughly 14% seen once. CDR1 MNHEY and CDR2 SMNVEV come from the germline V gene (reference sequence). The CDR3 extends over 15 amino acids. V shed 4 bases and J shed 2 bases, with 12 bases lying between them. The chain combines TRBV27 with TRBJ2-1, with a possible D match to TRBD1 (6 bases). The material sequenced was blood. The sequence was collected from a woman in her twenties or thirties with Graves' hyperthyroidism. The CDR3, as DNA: TGTGCCAGCAGTTGGACAGCCAATACCTACAATGAGCAGTTCTTC. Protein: CASSWTANTYNEQFF.